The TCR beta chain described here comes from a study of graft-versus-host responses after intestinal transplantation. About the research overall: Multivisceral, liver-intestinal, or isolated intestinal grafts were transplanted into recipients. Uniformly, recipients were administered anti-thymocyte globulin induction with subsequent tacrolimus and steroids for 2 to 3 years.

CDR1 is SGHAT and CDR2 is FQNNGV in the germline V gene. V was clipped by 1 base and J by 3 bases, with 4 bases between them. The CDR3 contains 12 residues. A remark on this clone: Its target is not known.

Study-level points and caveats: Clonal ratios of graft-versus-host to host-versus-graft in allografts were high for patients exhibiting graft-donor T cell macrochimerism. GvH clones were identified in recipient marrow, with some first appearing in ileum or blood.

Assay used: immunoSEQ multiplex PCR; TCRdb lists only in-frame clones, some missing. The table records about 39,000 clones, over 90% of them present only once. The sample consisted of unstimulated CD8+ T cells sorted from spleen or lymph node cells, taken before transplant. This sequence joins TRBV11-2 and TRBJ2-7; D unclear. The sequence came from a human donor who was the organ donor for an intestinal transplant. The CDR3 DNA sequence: TGTGCCAGCAGCTTAGGGTACTACGAGCAGTACTTC. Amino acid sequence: CASSLGYYEQYF.